This T cell receptor (beta chain) was sequenced during a study of blood T cell repertoires in COVID-19. Assay used: immunoSEQ multiplex PCR; TCRdb lists only in-frame clones, some missing. The table has 180,000 or so clones, about 88% seen once; the top ten hold around 0.77%. This CDR3 comprises 17 residues. The receptor's source is a woman in her late teens or twenties who had recovered from COVID-19. Sequencing was done on a sample of PBMCs or T cells enriched from blood (not recorded which). J is TRBJ2-5 and V is TRBV21-1; TRBD2 is the table's D call, not checked against the DNA. TRBV21-1 is reported as a pseudogene. The CDR3 loop is CASSKPNSAGGRETQYF. In DNA form, the CDR3 reads TGTGCCAGCAGCAAACCGAACTCAGCGGGAGGGCGAGAGACCCAGTACTTC.